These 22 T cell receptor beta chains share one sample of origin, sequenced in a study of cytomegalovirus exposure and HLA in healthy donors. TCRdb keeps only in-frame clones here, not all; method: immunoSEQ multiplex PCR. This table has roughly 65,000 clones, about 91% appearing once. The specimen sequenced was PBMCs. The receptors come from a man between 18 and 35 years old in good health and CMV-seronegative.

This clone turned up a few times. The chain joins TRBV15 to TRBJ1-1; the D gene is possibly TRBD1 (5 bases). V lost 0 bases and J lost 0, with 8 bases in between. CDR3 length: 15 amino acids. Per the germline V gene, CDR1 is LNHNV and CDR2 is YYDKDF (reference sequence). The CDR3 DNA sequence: TGTGCCACCAGCAGAGATGAAGGGGTGAACACTGAAGCTTTCTTT. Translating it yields CATSRDEGVNTEAFF.

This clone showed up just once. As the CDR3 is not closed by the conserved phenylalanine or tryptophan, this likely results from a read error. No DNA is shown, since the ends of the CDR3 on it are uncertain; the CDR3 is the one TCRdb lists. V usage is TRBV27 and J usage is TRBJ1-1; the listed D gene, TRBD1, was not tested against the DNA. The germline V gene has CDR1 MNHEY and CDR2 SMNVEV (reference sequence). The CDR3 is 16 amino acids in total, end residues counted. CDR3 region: CASSPDELRGRNMALI.

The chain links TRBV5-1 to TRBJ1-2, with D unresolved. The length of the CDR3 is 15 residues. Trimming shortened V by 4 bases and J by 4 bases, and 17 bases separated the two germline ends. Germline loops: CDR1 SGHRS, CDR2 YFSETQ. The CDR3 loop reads CASSVGTLGSYGYTF. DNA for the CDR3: TGCGCCAGCAGCGTGGGAACCCTCGGGAGCTATGGCTACACCTTC.

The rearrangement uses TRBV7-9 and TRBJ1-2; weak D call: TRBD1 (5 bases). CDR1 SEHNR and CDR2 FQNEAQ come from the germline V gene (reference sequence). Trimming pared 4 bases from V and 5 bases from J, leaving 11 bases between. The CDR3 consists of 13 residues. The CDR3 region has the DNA TGTGCCAGCAGCTACCGGGACTCTTATGGCTACACCTTC. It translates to CASSYRDSYGYTF.

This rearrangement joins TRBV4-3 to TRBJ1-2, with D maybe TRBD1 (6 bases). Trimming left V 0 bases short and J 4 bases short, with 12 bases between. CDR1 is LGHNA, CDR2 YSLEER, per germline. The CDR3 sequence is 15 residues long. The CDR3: CASSQESGTIYGYTF. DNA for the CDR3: TGCGCCAGCAGCCAAGAAAGCGGGACAATCTATGGCTACACCTTC.

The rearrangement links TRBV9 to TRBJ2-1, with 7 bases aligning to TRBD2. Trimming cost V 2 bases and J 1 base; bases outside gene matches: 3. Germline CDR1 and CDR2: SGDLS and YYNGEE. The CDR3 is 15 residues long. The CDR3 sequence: CASSVSGDSYNEQFF. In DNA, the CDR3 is TGTGCCAGCAGCGTCAGCGGGGATTCCTACAATGAGCAGTTCTTC.

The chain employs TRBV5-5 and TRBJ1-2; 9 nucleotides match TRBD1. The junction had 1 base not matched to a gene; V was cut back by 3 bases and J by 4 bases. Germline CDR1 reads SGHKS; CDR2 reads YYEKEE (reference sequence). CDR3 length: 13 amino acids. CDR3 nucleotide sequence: TGTGCCAGCAGCTCGGGACAGGGCTATGGCTACACCTTC. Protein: CASSSGQGYGYTF.

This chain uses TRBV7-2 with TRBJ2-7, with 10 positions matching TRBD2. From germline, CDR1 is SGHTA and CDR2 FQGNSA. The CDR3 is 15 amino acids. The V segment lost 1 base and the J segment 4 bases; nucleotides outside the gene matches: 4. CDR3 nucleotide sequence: TGTGCCAGCAGCTTAGGGCTAGCGGGAGTTTACGAGCAGTACTTC. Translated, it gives CASSLGLAGVYEQYF.

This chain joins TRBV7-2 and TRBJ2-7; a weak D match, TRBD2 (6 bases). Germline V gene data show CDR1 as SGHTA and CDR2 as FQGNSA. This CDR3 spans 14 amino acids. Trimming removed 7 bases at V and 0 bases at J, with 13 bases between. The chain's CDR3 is CASTSDSFSYEQYF. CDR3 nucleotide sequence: TGTGCCAGCACTAGCGACTCTTTCTCCTACGAGCAGTACTTC.

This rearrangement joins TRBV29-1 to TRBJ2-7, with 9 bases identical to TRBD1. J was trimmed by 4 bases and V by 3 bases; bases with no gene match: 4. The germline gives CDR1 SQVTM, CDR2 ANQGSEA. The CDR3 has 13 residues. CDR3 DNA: TGCAGCGTTGATGTACAGGGGGCTTACGAGCAGTACTTC. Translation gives CSVDVQGAYEQYF.

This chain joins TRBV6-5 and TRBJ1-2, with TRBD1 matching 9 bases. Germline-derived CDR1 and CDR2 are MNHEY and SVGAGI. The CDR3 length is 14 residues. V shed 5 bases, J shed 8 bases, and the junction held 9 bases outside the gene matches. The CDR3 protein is CASSDKQGTGGYTF. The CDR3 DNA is TGTGCCAGCAGTGACAAACAGGGGACAGGGGGCTACACCTTC.

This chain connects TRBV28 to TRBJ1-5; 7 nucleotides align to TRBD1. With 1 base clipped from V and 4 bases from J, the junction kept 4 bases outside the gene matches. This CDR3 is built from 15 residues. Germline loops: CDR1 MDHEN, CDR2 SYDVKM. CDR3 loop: CASSLFSGGNQPQHF. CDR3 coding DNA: TGTGCCAGCAGTTTATTCTCAGGGGGGAATCAGCCCCAGCATTTT. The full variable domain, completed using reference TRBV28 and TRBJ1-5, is DVKVTQSSRYLVKRTGEKVFLECVQDMDHENMFWYRQDPGLGLRLIYFSYDVKMKEKGDIPEGYSVSREKKERFSLILESASTNQTSMYLCASSLFSGGNQPQHFGDGTRLSIL.

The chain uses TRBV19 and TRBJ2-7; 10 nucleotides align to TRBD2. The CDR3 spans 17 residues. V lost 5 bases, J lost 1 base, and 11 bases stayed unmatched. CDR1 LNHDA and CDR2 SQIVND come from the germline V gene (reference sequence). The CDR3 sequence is CASSRAFSLAGSYEQYF. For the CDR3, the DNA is TGTGCCAGTAGTCGAGCCTTTTCACTAGCGGGGTCCTACGAGCAGTACTTC. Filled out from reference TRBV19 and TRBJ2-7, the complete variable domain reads DGGITQSPKYLFRKEGQNVTLSCEQNLNHDAMYWYRQDPGQGLRLIYYSQIVNDFQKGDIAEGYSVSREKKESFPLTVTSAQKNPTAFYLCASSRAFSLAGSYEQYFGPGTRLTVT.

CDR3 loop: CAWSSVSGNTIYF. The CDR3 bases are TGTGCCTGGAGTTCGGTCTCTGGAAACACCATATATTTT. The chain recombines TRBV30 with TRBJ1-3, with D uncertain. Between the trimmed V and J ends, which lost 2 bases and 0 bases, there was a span of 5 bases. The CDR3 spans 13 residues. Germline loops: CDR1 GTSNPN, CDR2 SVGIG (reference sequence).

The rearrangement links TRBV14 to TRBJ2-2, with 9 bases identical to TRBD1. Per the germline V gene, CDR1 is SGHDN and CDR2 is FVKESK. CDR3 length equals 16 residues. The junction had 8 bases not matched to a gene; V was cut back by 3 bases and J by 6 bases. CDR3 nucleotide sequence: TGTGCCAGCAGCCAGCAAGTTGGGACAGGGTCCGGGGAGCTGTTTTTT. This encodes CASSQQVGTGSGELFF.

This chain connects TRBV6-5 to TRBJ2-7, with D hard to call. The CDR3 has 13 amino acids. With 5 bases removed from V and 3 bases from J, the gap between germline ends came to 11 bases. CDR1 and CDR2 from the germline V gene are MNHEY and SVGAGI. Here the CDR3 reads CASSIPRSYEQYF. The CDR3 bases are TGTGCCAGCAGTATCCCGAGGAGCTACGAGCAGTACTTC.

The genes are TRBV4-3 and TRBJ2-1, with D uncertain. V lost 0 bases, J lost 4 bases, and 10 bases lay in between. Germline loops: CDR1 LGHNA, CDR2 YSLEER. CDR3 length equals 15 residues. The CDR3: CASSQDRTAYNEQFF. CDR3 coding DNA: TGCGCCAGCAGCCAAGATCGAACAGCTTACAATGAGCAGTTCTTC.

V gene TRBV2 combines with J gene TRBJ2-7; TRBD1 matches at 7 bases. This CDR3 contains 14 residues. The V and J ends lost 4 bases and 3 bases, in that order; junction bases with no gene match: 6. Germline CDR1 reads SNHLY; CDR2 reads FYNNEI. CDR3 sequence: CASSAETGIYEQYF. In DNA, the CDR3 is TGTGCCAGCAGTGCGGAGACAGGGATCTACGAGCAGTACTTC.

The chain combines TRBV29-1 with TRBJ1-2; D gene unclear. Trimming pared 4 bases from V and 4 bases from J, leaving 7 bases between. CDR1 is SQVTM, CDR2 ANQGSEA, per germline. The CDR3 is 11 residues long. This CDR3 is CSVGEAYGYTF. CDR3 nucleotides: TGCAGCGTTGGGGAGGCCTATGGCTACACCTTC. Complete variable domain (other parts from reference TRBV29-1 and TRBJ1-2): SAVISQKPSRDICQRGTSLTIQCQVDSQVTMMFWYRQQPGQSLTLIATANQGSEATYESGFVIDKFPISRPNLTFSTLTVSNMSPEDSSIYLCSVGEAYGYTFGSGTRLTVV.

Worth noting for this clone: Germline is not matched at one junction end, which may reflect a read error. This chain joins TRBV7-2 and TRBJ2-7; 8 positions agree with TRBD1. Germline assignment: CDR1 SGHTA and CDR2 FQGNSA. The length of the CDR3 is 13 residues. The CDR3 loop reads CASKAGGSHEQYF. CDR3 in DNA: TGTGCCAGCAAAGCAGGGGGCTCCCACGAGCAGTACTTC.

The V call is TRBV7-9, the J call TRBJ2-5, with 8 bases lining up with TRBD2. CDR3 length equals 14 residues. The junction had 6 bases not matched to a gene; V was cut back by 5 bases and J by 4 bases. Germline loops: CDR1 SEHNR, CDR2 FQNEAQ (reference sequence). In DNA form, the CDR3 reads TGTGCCAGCAGCCCGGGACTAGTTACAGAGACCCAGTACTTC. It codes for CASSPGLVTETQYF.

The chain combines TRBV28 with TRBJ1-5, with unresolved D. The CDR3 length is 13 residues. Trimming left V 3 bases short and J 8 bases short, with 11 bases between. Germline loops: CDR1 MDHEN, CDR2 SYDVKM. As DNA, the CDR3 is TGTGCCAGCAGTTTTAATTCGCGGGAGCCCCAGCATTTT. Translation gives CASSFNSREPQHF.